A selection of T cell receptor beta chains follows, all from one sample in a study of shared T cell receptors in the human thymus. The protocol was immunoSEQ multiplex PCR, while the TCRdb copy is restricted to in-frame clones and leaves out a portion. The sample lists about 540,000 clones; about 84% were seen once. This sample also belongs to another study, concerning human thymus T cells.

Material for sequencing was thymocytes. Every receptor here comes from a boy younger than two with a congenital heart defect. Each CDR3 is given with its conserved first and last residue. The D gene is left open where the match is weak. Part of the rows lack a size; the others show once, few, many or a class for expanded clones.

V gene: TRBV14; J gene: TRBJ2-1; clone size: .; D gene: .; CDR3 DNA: TGTGCCAGCAGCCAAGAATCCTGGAGCTCCTACAATGAGCAGTTCTTC; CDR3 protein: CASSQESWSSYNEQFF
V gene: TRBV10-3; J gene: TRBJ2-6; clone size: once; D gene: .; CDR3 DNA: TGTGCCATCAGGCCGGGGGACTCTGGGGCCAACGTCCTGACTTTC; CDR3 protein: CAIRPGDSGANVLTF
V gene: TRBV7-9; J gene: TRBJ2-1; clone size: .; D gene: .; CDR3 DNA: TGTGCCAGCAGCCGCCTTGGCGGGATGGCTCGGTACAATGAGCAGTTCTTC; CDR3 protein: CASSRLGGMARYNEQFF
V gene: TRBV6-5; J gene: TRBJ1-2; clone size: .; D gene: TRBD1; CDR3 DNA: TGTGCCAGCAGTTACGGGACAGGAGGAAATGGCTACACCTTC; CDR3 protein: CASSYGTGGNGYTF
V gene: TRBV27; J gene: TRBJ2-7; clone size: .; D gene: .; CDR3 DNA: TGTGCCAGCAGTTTACGGACTAACCGCTACGAGCAGTACTTC; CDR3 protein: CASSLRTNRYEQYF
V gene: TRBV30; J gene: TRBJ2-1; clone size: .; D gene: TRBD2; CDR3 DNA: TGTGCCTGGTCCCTAGCGGGAGGCTGCAATGAGCAGTTCTTC; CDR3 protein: CAWSLAGGCNEQFF
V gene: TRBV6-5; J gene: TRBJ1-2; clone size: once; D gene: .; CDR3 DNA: TGTGCCAGCAGTTACTCTTTGCAGGGTCGGTATGGCTACACCTTC; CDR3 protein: CASSYSLQGRYGYTF
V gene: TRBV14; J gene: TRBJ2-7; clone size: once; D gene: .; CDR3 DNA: TGTGCCAGCAGTACTAGCCGCTACGAGCAGTACTTC; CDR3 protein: CASSTSRYEQYF
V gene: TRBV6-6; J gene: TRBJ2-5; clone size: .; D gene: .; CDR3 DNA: TGTGCCAGCAGTTACTCTAATGCTGCGGAGACCCAGTACTTC; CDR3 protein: CASSYSNAAETQYF
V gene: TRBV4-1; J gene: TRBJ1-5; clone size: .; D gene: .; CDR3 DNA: TGCGCCAGCAGTGCGTTGGGGGGTCGGAGCAATCAGCCCCAGCATTTT; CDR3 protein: CASSALGGRSNQPQHF
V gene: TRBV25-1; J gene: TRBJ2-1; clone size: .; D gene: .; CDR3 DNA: TGTGCCAGCAGTGAATATCAAGGACTAACCCACTCCTACAATGAGCAGTTCTTC; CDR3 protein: CASSEYQGLTHSYNEQFF
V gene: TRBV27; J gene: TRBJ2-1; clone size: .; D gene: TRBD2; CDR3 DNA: TGTGCCAGCAGTCCTACTAGCGACTCCTACAATGAGCAGTTCTTC; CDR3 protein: CASSPTSDSYNEQFF
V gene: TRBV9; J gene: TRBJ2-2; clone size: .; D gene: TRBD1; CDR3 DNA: TGTGCCAGCAGCCCAGGGGACAGGGGCACCGGGGAGCTGTTTTTT; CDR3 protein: CASSPGDRGTGELFF
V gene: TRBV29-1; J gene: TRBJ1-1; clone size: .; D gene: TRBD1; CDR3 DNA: TGCAGCGGTAGGACAGGGGGCGAGTTTAATGAAGCTTTCTTT; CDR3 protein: CSGRTGGEFNEAFF
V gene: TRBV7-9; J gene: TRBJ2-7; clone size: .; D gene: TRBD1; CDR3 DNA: TGTGCCAGCAGCGGCAACAGGGGGCGCCGGTGCGAGCAGTACTTC; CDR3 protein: CASSGNRGRRCEQYF
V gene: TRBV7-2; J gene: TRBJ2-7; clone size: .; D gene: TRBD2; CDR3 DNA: TGTGCCAGCAGCTTGCCTAGCGGGGGCACCTACGAGCAGTACTTC; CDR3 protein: CASSLPSGGTYEQYF
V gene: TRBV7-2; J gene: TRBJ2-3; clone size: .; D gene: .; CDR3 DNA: TGTGCCAGCAGCTCCTCTACTCCCGAACTTACAGATACGCAGTATTTT; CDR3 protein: CASSSSTPELTDTQYF
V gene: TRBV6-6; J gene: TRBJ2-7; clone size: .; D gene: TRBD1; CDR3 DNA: TGTGCCAGCTCGAACGGACAGGTTGGCTCCTACGAGCAGTACTTC; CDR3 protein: CASSNGQVGSYEQYF
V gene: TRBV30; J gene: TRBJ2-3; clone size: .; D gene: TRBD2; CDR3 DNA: TGTGCCTGGAGTGGGCCAGCGGGAGTAGATACGCAGTATTTT; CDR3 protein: CAWSGPAGVDTQYF
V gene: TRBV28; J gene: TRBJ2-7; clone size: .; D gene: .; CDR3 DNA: TGTGCCAGCAGTACAACAGGTTCCTACGAGCAGTACTTC; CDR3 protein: CASSTTGSYEQYF
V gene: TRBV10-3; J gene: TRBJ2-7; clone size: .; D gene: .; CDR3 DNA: TGTGCCATCAGTCCGGGGCCAATACACAGGGTAATCTCCTACGAGCAGTACTTC; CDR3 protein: CAISPGPIHRVISYEQYF
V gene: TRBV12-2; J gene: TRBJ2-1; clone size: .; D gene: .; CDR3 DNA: TGTGCAAGTCGCTTAGTTCCGACTAGGGAGAGCTCCTACAATGAGCAGTTCTTC; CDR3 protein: CASRLVPTRESSYNEQFF
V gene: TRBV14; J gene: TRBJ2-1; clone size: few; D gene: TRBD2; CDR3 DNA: TGTGCCAGCAGCCAATCGGGACTAGCATACAATGAGCAGTTCTTC; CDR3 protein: CASSQSGLAYNEQFF
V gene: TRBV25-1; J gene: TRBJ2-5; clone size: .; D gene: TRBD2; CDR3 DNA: TGTGCCAGCAGTTCCCGACTAGCGGGGCTTGGTAAGCAGTACTTC; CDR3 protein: CASSSRLAGLGKQYF
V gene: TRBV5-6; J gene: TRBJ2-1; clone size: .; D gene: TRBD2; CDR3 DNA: TGTGCCAGCAGCCACCGGGGGACTAGCGAGACCTACAATGAGCAGTTCTTC; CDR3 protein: CASSHRGTSETYNEQFF
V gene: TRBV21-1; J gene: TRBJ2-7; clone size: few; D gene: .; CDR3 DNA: TGTGCCAGCAGCCGGCTAGCGGGAGGAGGGTACGAGCAGTACTTC; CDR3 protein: CASSRLAGGGYEQYF
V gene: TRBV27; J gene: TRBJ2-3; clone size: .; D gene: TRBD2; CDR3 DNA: TGTGCCAGCAGTTTACATACACTAGCGGGAGTAGATACGCAGTATTTT; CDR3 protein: CASSLHTLAGVDTQYF
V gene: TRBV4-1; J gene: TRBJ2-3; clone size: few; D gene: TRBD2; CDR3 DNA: TGCGCCAGCAGCCAAGGGCTAGCGGGAGGGACCGTTTTTTGGGCAGATACGCAGTATTTT; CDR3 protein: CASSQGLAGGTVFWADTQYF
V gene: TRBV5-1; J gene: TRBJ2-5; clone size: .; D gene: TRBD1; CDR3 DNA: TGCGCCAGCAGTCACCGGGACAGGGGGCGGGAGACCCAGTACTTC; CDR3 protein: CASSHRDRGRETQYF
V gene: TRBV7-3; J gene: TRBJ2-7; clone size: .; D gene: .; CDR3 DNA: TGTGCCAGCAGCTTAGAGGGGGGGGCGCAAGACGAGCAGTACTTC; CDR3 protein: CASSLEGGAQDEQYF
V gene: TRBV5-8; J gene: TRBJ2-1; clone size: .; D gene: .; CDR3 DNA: TGTGCCAGCAGCCTGCGATGGCTTGAGGTCTACAATGAGCAGTTCTTC; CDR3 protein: CASSLRWLEVYNEQFF
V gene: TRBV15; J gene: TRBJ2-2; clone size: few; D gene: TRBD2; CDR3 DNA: TGTGCCACCAGCAGAGGGCTAGCGGACACCGGGGAGCTGTTTTTT; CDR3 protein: CATSRGLADTGELFF
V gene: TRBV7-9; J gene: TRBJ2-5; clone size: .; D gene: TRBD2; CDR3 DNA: TGTGCCAGCAGCTTAGAATCAAAGCGGGAGGCCGGCGAGACCCAGTACTTC; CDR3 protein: CASSLESKREAGETQYF
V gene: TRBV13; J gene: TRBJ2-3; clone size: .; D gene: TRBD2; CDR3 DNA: TGTGCCAGCAGCCCCCGGGGGGGCGGGACGTACACAGATACGCAGTATTTT; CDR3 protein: CASSPRGGGTYTDTQYF
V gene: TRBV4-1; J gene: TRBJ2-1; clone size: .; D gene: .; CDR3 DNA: TGCGCCAGCAGCCAAGAGAGTAAAGACTGGAATGAGCAGTTCTTC; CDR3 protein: CASSQESKDWNEQFF
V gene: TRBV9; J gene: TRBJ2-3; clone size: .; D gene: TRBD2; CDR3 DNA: TGTGCCAGCAGCGTAGTTGGTAGCGGGTCAGATACGCAGTATTTT; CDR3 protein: CASSVVGSGSDTQYF
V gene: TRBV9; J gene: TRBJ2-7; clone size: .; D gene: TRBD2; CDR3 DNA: TGTGCCAGCAGCGTAGGGTCTAGCGGGAGGGCCGCCTACGAGCAGTACTTC; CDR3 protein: CASSVGSSGRAAYEQYF
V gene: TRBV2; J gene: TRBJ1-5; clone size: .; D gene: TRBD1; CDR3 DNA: TGTGCCAGCAGTCCCCTCCGGGACAGGGCCAATCAGCCCCAGCATTTT; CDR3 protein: CASSPLRDRANQPQHF
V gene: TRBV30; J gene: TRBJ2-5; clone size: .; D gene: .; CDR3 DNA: TGTGCCTGGATTAGATTCCAAGAGACCCAGTACTTC; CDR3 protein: CAWIRFQETQYF